A single T cell receptor beta chain is shown here with its context. Its binding antigen is unknown. Within one base of it there is no much larger clone, and no base qualities were kept. This sample was taken from a study of T-cell reconstitution after alpha-beta-depleted transplantation in children (dated by TCRdb to about 2016). About the study as a whole: Using TCR repertoire profiling, the study quantitatively followed how T-cell immune reconstitution unfolded in children after TCRalphabeta/CD19-depleted allogeneic hematopoietic cell transplantation.

CDR1 and CDR2 are drawn from the germline V gene: LGHNA, YSLEER. V has 3 bases trimmed and J has 4 bases trimmed; junction bases matching no gene number 9. The CDR3 has 16 amino acids, counting the end cysteine and phenylalanine. Kept here is only the CDR3 DNA, which spans 48 bases and is read in frame from base 1. Libraries were constructed by PCR. The instrument was an Illumina HiSeq 2500. TCR library preparation used molecular barcoding, with unique molecular identifiers applied to normalize quantification of the TCRbeta repertoire. TCRdb cleaned the public reads at Q25 with fastp, built clones with MiXCR and kept in-frame beta chains. When rows share a CDR3 protein, they turn into one entry using the most common DNA and genes. Across this sample there are about 340,000 distinct CDR3 sequences, with 9% to 12% seen only once. About 2.3% of the sample comes from the top ten.

The starting material was PBMCs from the stem cell graft donor, obtained from the stem cell graft. The receptor's source is a human donor who donated a stem cell graft to a child with acute lymphoblastic leukemia. Recombination joined TRBV4-3 with TRBJ2-1; 7 bases in the junction line up with TRBD1. CDR3 loop: CASSQADRDIYNEQFF. The bases read TGCGCCAGCAGCCAGGCCGACAGGGATATTTACAATGAGCAGTTCTTC.